These 15 T cell receptor beta chains originate from one sample sequenced in a study of T-cell memory formation after mild COVID-19. TCRdb recomputed calls from the 5' RACE reads with MiXCR, one row per CDR3 protein. The sample records under 550,000 distinct CDR3 sequences, 18% being singletons. The sample comprised PBMCs or a T cell subset sorted from them (not recorded which). These receptors were taken from a man younger than 30 who had mild COVID-19 (a few samples of this study predate the infection). Cell type and time point are not known.

The V and J genes are TRBV12-3 or TRBV12-4 and TRBJ2-2; the D gene could be TRBD1 or TRBD2 (6 bases each). V was cut by 5 bases and J by 6 bases, with 19 bases left in between. This CDR3 has 16 amino acids. The CDR3 protein is CASSRPLTRGAGELFF. In DNA form, the CDR3 reads TGTGCCAGCAGTCGACCGTTGACTAGGGGGGCCGGGGAGCTGTTTTTT.

The chain employs TRBV5-1 and TRBJ1-1; 11 nucleotides agree with TRBD1. V shed 0 bases, J shed 6 bases, and the junction held 7 bases outside the gene matches. Germline V CDR1 and CDR2: SGHRS, YFSETQ. This CDR3 region has 16 residues. CDR3 amino acids: CASSLAGTGGSAEAFF. DNA of the CDR3: TGCGCCAGCAGCTTGGCCGGGACAGGGGGGTCAGCTGAAGCTTTCTTT.

This clonotype has more than one count but fewer than ten. The rearrangement uses TRBV10-3 and TRBJ2-7; maybe TRBD1 (6 bases). Trimming pared 6 bases from V and 2 bases from J, leaving 14 bases between. The CDR3 has 14 amino acids. Per germline, CDR1 ENHRY and CDR2 SYGVKD. The CDR3 loop is CAISETGTTYEQYF. Written as DNA, the CDR3 is TGTGCCATCAGCGAGACAGGAACCACCTACGAGCAGTACTTC.

The rearrangement joins TRBV7-9 to TRBJ1-1; no clear D. The CDR3 covers 17 residues. Germline V lookup: CDR1 SEHNR, CDR2 FQNEAQ (reference sequence). V was trimmed by 5 bases and J by 3 bases, leaving 22 bases between them. The CDR3 nucleotides read TGTGCCAGCAGCCCCAACGACGGACGGATAAAGGACACTGAAGCTTTCTTT. Its translation: CASSPNDGRIKDTEAFF.

This clonotype was counted between two and nine times. J is TRBJ2-5 and V is TRBV29-1; D gene uncertain. V lost 4 bases, J lost 0 bases, and 15 bases lay in between. The V gene's germline CDR1 is SQVTM and CDR2 ANQGSEA. The CDR3 totals 15 residues. CDR3 DNA sequence: TGCAGCGTTGTGGGTCATGTTCGGCACCAAGAGACCCAGTACTTC. Protein product: CSVVGHVRHQETQYF.

In its sample, this clonotype was seen a few times. V is TRBV7-2 and J is TRBJ2-7, with D possibly TRBD1 on 6 matching bases. This CDR3 comprises 14 residues. The V end was cut by 5 bases, the J end by 0 bases, with 11 bases between. CDR1 is SGHTA, CDR2 FQGNSA, per germline. The CDR3 reads CASSPRQVSYEQYF. CDR3 bases: TGTGCCAGCAGCCCGCGACAGGTCTCCTACGAGCAGTACTTC.

The table lists this clonotype with a few counts. DNA of the CDR3: TGTGCCAGCAGCCAAAAGCGGGGCCTCACAGATACGCAGTATTTT. Amino acid sequence: CASSQKRGLTDTQYF. The gene calls are TRBV7-8 and TRBJ2-3, with 7 positions matching TRBD2. CDR1 and CDR2 (germline): SGHVS, FQNEAQ. Trimming removed 5 bases from V and 2 bases from J; junction bases left unmatched: 7. This CDR3 has 15 amino acids.

A few counts support this clonotype. The chain has TRBV9 and TRBJ2-3; TRBD1 matches 8 bases. The CDR3 has 16 residues. The J segment lost 6 bases and the V segment lost 0 bases, leaving 9 bases of the junction unmatched. Germline V gene sequence: CDR1 SGDLS, CDR2 YYNGEE. Here the CDR3 reads CASSVGPGGSVDTQYF. As DNA, the CDR3 is TGTGCCAGCAGCGTAGGCCCAGGGGGCTCGGTGGATACGCAGTATTTT. Supplemented by reference TRBV9 and TRBJ2-3, the full variable domain reads DSGVTQTPKHLITATGQRVTLRCSPRSGDLSVYWYQQSLDQGLQFLIQYYNGEERAKGNILERFSAQQFPDLHSELNLSSLELGDSALYFCASSVGPGGSVDTQYFGPGTRLTVL.

There are a few counts of this clonotype. The rearrangement joins TRBV12-3 or TRBV12-4 to TRBJ1-2, with D possibly being TRBD1 (6 bases). V dropped 1 base and J dropped 10 bases, with 10 bases sitting between them. The CDR3 runs 12 residues. The CDR3 coding sequence is TGTGCCAGCAGTTTAGACCAGGGGTACTACACCTTC. Protein: CASSLDQGYYTF.

The J gene is TRBJ1-1, the V gene TRBV7-9; D is ambiguous. Trimming took off 4 bases at V and 5 bases at J, with 17 bases between the two ends. Looked up from germline, CDR1 is SEHNR and CDR2 is FQNEAQ (reference sequence). The CDR3 has 15 residues. The CDR3 protein is CASSSGRPLQTEAFF. The CDR3 region has the DNA TGTGCCAGCAGCTCCGGACGGCCCCTCCAGACTGAAGCTTTCTTT.

This clonotype has more than one count but fewer than ten. This chain uses TRBV7-2 with TRBJ2-1, with 11 bases identical to TRBD2. CDR1 is SGHTA, CDR2 FQGNSA, per germline. The CDR3 totals 16 residues. The V gene end was trimmed by 1 base and the J gene end by 10 bases; junction bases not matched to a gene: 9. In nucleotides, the CDR3 is TGTGCCAGCAGCTTAGTCCCTAGCGGGGGGCCAAAGGAGCAGTTCTTC. Translating it yields CASSLVPSGGPKEQFF.

The chain has TRBV4-3 and TRBJ2-2; tentatively, D is TRBD2 (6 bases). CDR3 size: 16 residues. The V end lost 0 bases, the J end lost 3 bases, and 11 bases lay between the germline ends. Per germline, CDR1 LGHNA and CDR2 YSLEER. The CDR3 bases are TGCGCCAGCAGCCAAGACCCTAGCGAACACACCGGGGAGCTGTTTTTT. Its protein is CASSQDPSEHTGELFF.

The V gene is TRBV12-3 or TRBV12-4, the J gene TRBJ2-5; D remains unclear. Deletions cut 3 bases from V and 3 bases from J, with 11 bases between. The CDR3 totals 14 residues. The CDR3 here is CASSFTSVKETQYF. DNA of the CDR3: TGTGCCAGCAGTTTTACCAGTGTCAAAGAGACCCAGTACTTC.

The rearrangement links TRBV24-1 to TRBJ2-7, with D uncertain. Trimming left V 4 bases short and J 2 bases short, with 8 bases between. Germline CDR1 reads KGHDR; CDR2 reads SFDVKD. This CDR3 contains 13 residues. Here the CDR3 reads CATSDAATYEQYF. Here the CDR3 DNA reads TGTGCCACCAGTGACGCTGCTACCTACGAGCAGTACTTC.

This clonotype was observed a single time. This CDR3 reads CSVTPFQNTEAFF. The CDR3 coding sequence is TGCAGCGTTACCCCATTCCAGAACACTGAAGCTTTCTTT. This chain joins TRBV29-1 and TRBJ1-1; D remains ambiguous. This CDR3 comprises 13 residues. Trimming left V 5 bases short and J 1 base short, with 11 bases between. Germline V gene lookup returns CDR1 SQVTM and CDR2 ANQGSEA. Variable domain in full (rest from reference TRBV29-1 and TRBJ1-1): SAVISQKPSRDICQRGTSLTIQCQVDSQVTMMFWYRQQPGQSLTLIATANQGSEATYESGFVIDKFPISRPNLTFSTLTVSNMSPEDSSIYLCSVTPFQNTEAFFGQGTRLTVV.